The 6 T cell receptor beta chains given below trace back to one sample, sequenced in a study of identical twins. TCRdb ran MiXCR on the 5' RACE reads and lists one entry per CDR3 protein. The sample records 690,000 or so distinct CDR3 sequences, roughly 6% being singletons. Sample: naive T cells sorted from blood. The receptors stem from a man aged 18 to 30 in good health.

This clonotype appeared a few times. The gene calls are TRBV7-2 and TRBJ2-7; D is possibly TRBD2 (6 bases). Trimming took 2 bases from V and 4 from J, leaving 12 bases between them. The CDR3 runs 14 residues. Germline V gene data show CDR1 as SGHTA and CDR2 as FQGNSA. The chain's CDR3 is CASSLYVGGYEQYF. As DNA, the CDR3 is TGTGCCAGCAGCTTATACGTCGGGGGTTACGAGCAGTACTTC.

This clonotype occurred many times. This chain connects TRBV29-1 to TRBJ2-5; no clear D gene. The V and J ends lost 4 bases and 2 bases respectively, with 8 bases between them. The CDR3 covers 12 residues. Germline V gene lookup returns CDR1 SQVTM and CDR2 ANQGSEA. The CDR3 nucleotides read TGCAGCGTTGTTGAGTTTCAAGAGACCCAGTACTTC. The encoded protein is CSVVEFQETQYF.

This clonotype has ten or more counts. Here the CDR3 reads CAGGTVAILRDSEAFF. The CDR3 bases are TGTGCCGGGGGTACAGTGGCCATTTTAAGGGACAGTGAAGCTTTCTTT. The chain joins TRBV7-9 to TRBJ1-1, with 7 bases identical to TRBD1. Germline V gene data show CDR1 as SEHNR and CDR2 as FQNEAQ (reference sequence). The CDR3 extends over 16 amino acids. Trimming removed 11 bases from V and 7 bases from J; junction bases left unmatched: 22.

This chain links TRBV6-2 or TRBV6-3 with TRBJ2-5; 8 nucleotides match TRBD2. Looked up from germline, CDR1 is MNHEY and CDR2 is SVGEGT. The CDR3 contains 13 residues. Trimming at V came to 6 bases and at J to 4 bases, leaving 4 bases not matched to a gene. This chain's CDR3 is CASSQTSVETQYF. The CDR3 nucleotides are TGTGCCAGCAGCCAGACTAGCGTAGAGACCCAGTACTTC.

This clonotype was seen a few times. CDR3 sequence: CSARDLGDEQFF. CDR3 sequence (DNA): TGCAGTGCTAGAGATCTCGGGGATGAGCAGTTCTTC. This chain connects TRBV20-1 to TRBJ2-1; maybe TRBD2 (5 bases). This CDR3 comprises 12 residues. The germline V gene encodes CDR1 DFQATT and CDR2 SNEGSKA (reference sequence). V was trimmed by 0 bases and J by 8 bases, leaving 8 bases between them.

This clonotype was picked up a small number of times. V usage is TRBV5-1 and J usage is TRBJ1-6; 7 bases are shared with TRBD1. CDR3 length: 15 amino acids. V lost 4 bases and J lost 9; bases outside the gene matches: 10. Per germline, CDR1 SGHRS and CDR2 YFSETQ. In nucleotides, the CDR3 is TGCGCCAGCAGCCAGGAGCAGGGGGTGCTTTCACCCCTCCACTTT. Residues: CASSQEQGVLSPLHF. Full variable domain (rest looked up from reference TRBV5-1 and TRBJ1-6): KAGVTQTPRYLIKTRGQQVTLSCSPISGHRSVSWYQQTPGQGLQFLFEYFSETQRNKGNFPGRFSGRQFSNSRSEMNVSTLELGDSALYLCASSQEQGVLSPLHFGNGTRLTVT.